The 31 T cell receptor beta chains below were found in one sample sequenced in a study of T cell changes during pregnancy in multiple sclerosis. Measured with immunoSEQ multiplex PCR; TCRdb has only the in-frame clones, and not every one. The repertoire has about 66,000 clones, 91% of them found once; the top ten carry roughly 5.7%. The material sequenced was CD8+ T cells from peripheral blood mononuclear cells, taken before pregnancy. All receptors come from a female donor with multiple sclerosis, enrolled in a pregnancy study.

The chain couples TRBV11-2 to TRBJ2-7; a possible D gene is TRBD2 (7 bases). The CDR3 has 14 amino acids. Germline CDR1 is SGHAT and CDR2 is FQNNGV. V dropped 1 base and J dropped 6 bases, with 13 bases sitting between them. DNA of the CDR3: TGTGCCAGCAGCTTAGCCGGGGGGCCCCTCGAGCAGTACTTC. Amino acid sequence: CASSLAGGPLEQYF. Based on the CDR3 plus reference TRBV11-2 and TRBJ2-7, the full variable domain is EAGVAQSPRYKIIEKRQSVAFWCNPISGHATLYWYQQILGQGPKLLIQFQNNGVVDDSQLPKDRFSAERLKGVDSTLKIQPAKLEDSAVYLCASSLAGGPLEQYFGPGTRLTVT.

Comments on this clone: Compared with germline, one end of the junction differs, possibly owing to a read error. This chain uses TRBV7-7 with TRBJ2-5, with D unclear. Germline CDR1 and CDR2: SSHAT and FNYEAQ (reference sequence). The CDR3 totals 14 residues. Written as DNA, the CDR3 is TGTGCTAGCAGCCAGGCTATTGGTCAAGAGACCCAGTACTTC. Its protein is CASSQAIGQETQYF.

CDR3 amino acids: CSAESGPQHF. The CDR3 DNA reads as TGCAGCGCTGAGTCCGGGCCCCAGCATTTT. The chain combines TRBV29-1 with TRBJ1-5, with unresolved D. CDR1 SQVTM and CDR2 ANQGSEA come from the germline V gene. This CDR3 spans 10 amino acids. Trimming stripped 7 bases from V and 9 bases from J, with 10 bases between.

The DNA of the CDR3 is TGTGCCAGCAGTTACTCGACTAGCGGAACTGAAGCTTTCTTT. The encoded protein is CASSYSTSGTEAFF. The gene calls are TRBV6-5 and TRBJ1-1; no definite D call. Germline CDR1 reads MNHEY; CDR2 reads SVGAGI. V was cut by 0 bases and J by 5 bases, with 10 bases left in between. The length of the CDR3 is 14 residues.

This clone was observed a single time. The V gene is TRBV7-9, the J gene TRBJ1-3; TRBD1 matches 8 bases. Per germline, CDR1 SEHNR and CDR2 FQNEAQ (reference sequence). V lost 5 bases, J lost 6 bases, and 9 bases stayed unmatched. The CDR3 sequence is 15 residues long. This chain's CDR3 is CASSPRTGPQNTIYF. The CDR3 bases are TGTGCCAGCAGCCCCCGGACAGGGCCCCAAAACACCATATATTTT.

This chain connects TRBV4-1 to TRBJ2-3, with 13 bases aligning to TRBD2. The junction had 8 bases not matched to a gene; V was cut back by 2 bases and J by 6 bases. The CDR3 covers 17 residues. Germline V gene data show CDR1 as MGHRA and CDR2 as YSYEKL. CDR3 sequence reads: CASSQTSGGAFPDTQYF. The CDR3 nucleotides are TGCGCCAGCAGCCAAACTAGCGGGGGGGCTTTTCCGGATACGCAGTATTTT.

V usage is TRBV27 and J usage is TRBJ1-4, with D maybe TRBD1 (5 bases). CDR3 length: 14 amino acids. CDR1 is MNHEY, CDR2 SMNVEV, per germline (reference sequence). V dropped 3 bases and J dropped 5 bases, with 10 bases sitting between them. CDR3 nucleotide sequence: TGTGCCAGCAGTTTGTGGCAGGGAAATGAAAAACTGTTTTTT. Translating it yields CASSLWQGNEKLFF.

The chain couples TRBV27 to TRBJ2-7; TRBD1 matches 9 bases. The germline V gene has CDR1 MNHEY and CDR2 SMNVEV (reference sequence). V dropped 6 bases and J dropped 4; count of bases not matched to a gene: 13. The CDR3 has 16 amino acids. Here the CDR3 DNA reads TGTGCCAGCAGCCCTCTAGGGACAGGGACAGAGTACGAGCAGTACTTC. Translated: CASSPLGTGTEYEQYF.

The gene calls are TRBV21-1 and TRBJ2-7; the table's D call, TRBD1, was not checked against the DNA. TRBV21-1 is deemed a pseudogene. The CDR3 runs 17 residues. Written as DNA, the CDR3 is TGTGCCAGCAGCAAAGGACCACAGGGGCCGCCATACTACGAGCAGTACTTC. Translation gives CASSKGPQGPPYYEQYF.

The chain joins TRBV4-1 to TRBJ2-1; 9 positions agree with TRBD1. Germline CDR1 and CDR2: MGHRA and YSYEKL. J gave up 6 bases and V 5 bases, and 8 bases lay outside the gene matches. The CDR3 is 15 residues long. The CDR3 DNA is TGCGCCAGCAGCTACGGGACAGGGAGCGGCAATGAGCAGTTCTTC. It specifies CASSYGTGSGNEQFF.

V and J are TRBV5-4 and TRBJ2-7; 10 nucleotides line up with TRBD1. Germline trimming cut 4 bases from V and 3 bases from J; bases unmatched to any gene: 4. Germline V CDR1 and CDR2: SGHNT, YYREEE (reference sequence). The CDR3 has 14 residues. CDR3 in amino acids: CASSPGTGDYEQYF. CDR3 in DNA: TGTGCCAGCAGCCCCGGGACAGGGGACTACGAGCAGTACTTC.

V is TRBV5-5 and J is TRBJ2-7; D remains ambiguous. CDR1 is SGHKS and CDR2 is YYEKEE in the germline V gene (reference sequence). Between the trimmed V and J ends, which lost 2 bases and 7 bases, there was a span of 7 bases. CDR3 size: 11 residues. The CDR3 reads CASSLNQEQYF. The CDR3 DNA sequence: TGTGCCAGCAGCTTAAATCAAGAGCAGTACTTC.

The chain uses TRBV25-1 and TRBJ1-2; 9 positions match TRBD1. The CDR3 contains 14 residues. The V segment lost 6 bases and the J segment 6 bases; nucleotides outside the gene matches: 8. Germline assignment: CDR1 MGHDK and CDR2 SYGVNS. DNA for the CDR3: TGTGCCAGCAGCTGGGGGACAGGGATTGATGGCTACACCTTC. Its translation: CASSWGTGIDGYTF.

The chain uses TRBV27 and TRBJ1-2; tentative D call: TRBD1 (6 bases). The ends were cut back, 2 bases at V and 5 bases at J, with 9 bases in the middle. The CDR3 sequence is 13 residues long. The germline V gene encodes CDR1 MNHEY and CDR2 SMNVEV (reference sequence). This chain's CDR3 is CASSLTGQYGYTF. Written as DNA, the CDR3 is TGTGCCAGCAGTTTAACAGGGCAGTATGGCTACACCTTC.

The CDR3 nucleotides are TGTGCCAGCACCCTCGCGGACAGGGGAGGATCACCCCTCCACTTT. Protein product: CASTLADRGGSPLHF. This rearrangement joins TRBV28 to TRBJ1-6, with TRBD1 matching over 9 bases. Trimming removed 7 bases from V and 10 bases from J; junction bases left unmatched: 11. Germline CDR1 reads MDHEN; CDR2 reads SYDVKM. The CDR3 length is 15 residues.

The chain links TRBV5-4 to TRBJ2-3; TRBD2 matches at 8 bases. V shed 4 bases, J shed 4 bases, and the junction held 8 bases outside the gene matches. This CDR3 contains 15 residues. CDR1 is SGHNT and CDR2 is YYREEE in the germline V gene (reference sequence). The CDR3 is CASSQDRGGPDTQYF. CDR3 nucleotides: TGTGCCAGCAGCCAAGATCGGGGGGGCCCAGATACGCAGTATTTT.

The J gene is TRBJ2-7, the V gene TRBV7-9, with 7 bases matching TRBD1. Germline V gene sequence: CDR1 SEHNR, CDR2 FQNEAQ (reference sequence). CDR3 length: 13 residues. The junction had 7 bases not matched to a gene; V was cut back by 5 bases and J by 6 bases. The CDR3 here is CASSLGQPLEQYF. In nucleotides, the CDR3 is TGTGCCAGCAGCCTGGGACAGCCTCTCGAGCAGTACTTC.

CDR3 loop: CASSPGGGDYGYTF. For the CDR3, the DNA is TGTGCCAGTAGCCCGGGCGGGGGCGACTATGGCTACACCTTC. V usage is TRBV19 and J usage is TRBJ1-2; D perhaps matches TRBD1 (6 bases). The CDR3 covers 14 residues. The germline gives CDR1 LNHDA, CDR2 SQIVND (reference sequence). Trimming removed 6 bases from V and 3 bases from J, with 14 bases in between.

About this clone itself: Other DNA sequences within the sample encode an identical CDR3. The chain recombines TRBV9 with TRBJ2-3, with D perhaps matching TRBD2 (6 bases). Germline V CDR1 and CDR2: SGDLS, YYNGEE. This CDR3 has 16 amino acids. The V gene lost 5 bases and the J gene lost 3 bases, with 19 bases spanning the gap. CDR3 residues: CASSGRLGGETDTQYF. DNA of the CDR3: TGTGCCAGCAGTGGACGACTAGGCGGGGAAACAGATACGCAGTATTTT.

The gene calls are TRBV19 and TRBJ2-1, with TRBD2 matching 8 bases. CDR1 and CDR2 from the germline V gene are LNHDA and SQIVND (reference sequence). The CDR3 totals 14 residues. The V segment lost 10 bases and the J segment 0 bases; nucleotides outside the gene matches: 5. CDR3 residues: CATTGGGSYNEQFF. The CDR3 DNA reads TGTGCCACGACGGGGGGGGGCTCCTACAATGAGCAGTTCTTC.

The rearrangement joins TRBV19 to TRBJ2-7; 14 bases align to TRBD2. V trimming: 4 bases; J trimming: 2 bases; junction bases outside the gene matches: 4. The germline CDR1 and CDR2 sequences are LNHDA and SQIVND (reference sequence). The CDR3 length is 16 residues. This CDR3 reads CASSTGLAGVAYEQYF. The CDR3 nucleotides read TGTGCCAGTAGTACGGGACTAGCGGGGGTCGCCTACGAGCAGTACTTC.

The CDR3 coding sequence is TGTGCCAGCAGCCCCGGACTAGCGGGGGGGTTGGGGAATGAGCAGTTCTTC. It specifies CASSPGLAGGLGNEQFF. The chain combines TRBV7-3 with TRBJ2-1, with 15 nucleotides matching TRBD2. This CDR3 is 17 amino acids long. The ends lost 5 bases at V and 7 bases at J; junction bases unmatched: 9. Germline CDR1 is SGHTA and CDR2 is FQGTGA.

The rearrangement links TRBV28 to TRBJ2-1, with D possibly being TRBD2 (6 bases). With 3 bases removed from V and 5 bases from J, the gap between germline ends came to 11 bases. Germline V CDR1 and CDR2: MDHEN, SYDVKM. This CDR3 has 14 amino acids. The CDR3 region is CASSFTGENNEQFF. In DNA, the CDR3 is TGTGCCAGCAGTTTTACGGGGGAGAACAATGAGCAGTTCTTC. The full variable domain, completed using reference TRBV28 and TRBJ2-1, is DVKVTQSSRYLVKRTGEKVFLECVQDMDHENMFWYRQDPGLGLRLIYFSYDVKMKEKGDIPEGYSVSREKKERFSLILESASTNQTSMYLCASSFTGENNEQFFGPGTRLTVL.

This clone appeared a single time. The V call is TRBV4-2, the J call TRBJ2-5; tentatively, D is TRBD2 (5 bases). This CDR3 spans 14 amino acids. Germline CDR1 LGHNA, CDR2 YNFKEQ. Deletions cut 0 bases from V and 5 bases from J, with 10 bases between. CDR3 in DNA: TGTGCCAGCAGCCAAGATGGACTGATGGAGACCCAGTACTTC. Its translation: CASSQDGLMETQYF.

This chain connects TRBV15 to TRBJ1-5; possible D gene TRBD1, 5 bases. The CDR3 spans 15 residues. V dropped 0 bases and J dropped 5 bases, with 11 bases sitting between them. The germline CDR1 and CDR2 sequences are LNHNV and YYDKDF (reference sequence). CDR3 protein: CATSRDLGGDQPQHF. CDR3 sequence (DNA): TGTGCCACCAGCAGAGATCTGGGAGGGGATCAGCCCCAGCATTTT.

V is TRBV11-2 and J is TRBJ2-3; D gene uncertain. Trimming cost V 1 base and J 2 bases, with 13 bases left between them. The CDR3 sequence is 16 residues long. From germline, CDR1 is SGHAT and CDR2 FQNNGV. The CDR3 here is CASSLVSGPDTDTQYF. CDR3 DNA: TGTGCCAGCAGCTTAGTGTCGGGTCCGGACACAGATACGCAGTATTTT.

The chain is built from TRBV5-1 and TRBJ2-5; the D gene is possibly TRBD1 (6 bases). V gave up 1 base and J gave up 2 bases, with 9 bases separating them. Germline-derived CDR1 and CDR2 are SGHRS and YFSETQ. CDR3 length: 14 amino acids. The CDR3 DNA follows: TGCGCCAGCAGCTTGACACAGGGACAAGAGACCCAGTACTTC. It is translated as CASSLTQGQETQYF.

The chain links TRBV2 to TRBJ1-5, with 7 positions matching TRBD1. Germline loops: CDR1 SNHLY, CDR2 FYNNEI. The CDR3 loop spans 14 amino acids. Trimming cost V 3 bases and J 6 bases; bases outside gene matches: 5. CDR3 loop: CASSEKGGVQPQHF. CDR3 nucleotides: TGTGCCAGCAGTGAGAAAGGGGGCGTTCAGCCCCAGCATTTT.

The count of this clone is one. This rearrangement joins TRBV12-5 to TRBJ1-2; maybe TRBD1 (5 bases). V was pared by 7 bases and J by 6 bases, with 18 bases between. CDR1 and CDR2 from the germline V gene are LGHNT and FRNRAP. CDR3 length: 14 amino acids. Written as DNA, the CDR3 is TGTGCTAGTGCCCTGGGCGGGGGGGAAAATGGCTACACCTTC. The encoded protein is CASALGGGENGYTF.

This chain joins TRBV5-3 and TRBJ1-6; D is unresolved. TRBV5-3 is sorted into the ORF group, with uncertain function. Deletions cut 4 bases from V and 8 bases from J, with 19 bases between. CDR3 length equals 16 residues. CDR3 DNA sequence: TGTGCCAGAAGCGGAACCCCGGGTCATACGTATTCACCCCTCCACTTT. Its protein is CARSGTPGHTYSPLHF.

The chain links TRBV5-3 to TRBJ2-3, with TRBD2 as a possible D gene (5 bases). TRBV5-3 is identified as an open reading frame with a role that is uncertain. Trimming pared 6 bases from V and 0 bases from J, leaving 17 bases between. The CDR3 has 16 residues. The CDR3, as DNA: TGTGCCAGAACCCTTGGACTCTCGGGGAGCACAGATACGCAGTATTTT. Amino acids: CARTLGLSGSTDTQYF.